The next 27 T cell receptor beta chains were all read from a single sample in a study of OX40 agonist ivuxolimab in advanced cancers. Sequenced by immunoSEQ multiplex PCR; TCRdb stores in-frame clones only, minus some. This repertoire shows some 130,000 clones, around 93% found once; its top ten account for 1%. Sample: CD4+ or CD8+ T cells sorted from blood, taken in a trial of the OX40 agonist ivuxolimab. These receptors were taken from an adult with an advanced solid tumor such as melanoma, head and neck, liver or kidney cancer.

V usage is TRBV5-1 and J usage is TRBJ2-5, with 7 bases aligning to TRBD1. The V and J ends lost 0 bases and 4 bases, in that order; junction bases with no gene match: 3. The CDR3 spans 14 residues. Germline-derived CDR1 and CDR2 are SGHRS and YFSETQ. CDR3 nucleotide sequence: TGCGCCAGCAGCTTGGAAGCAGGGGGAGAGACCCAGTACTTC. This gives the protein CASSLEAGGETQYF.

This chain links TRBV6-5 with TRBJ2-4, with a tentative D call TRBD1 (6 bases). The CDR3 contains 16 residues. V was clipped by 0 bases and J by 0 bases, with 9 bases between them. Germline V gene lookup returns CDR1 MNHEY and CDR2 SVGAGI. CDR3: CASSYSGAVAKNIQYF. Here the CDR3 DNA reads TGTGCCAGCAGTTACTCGGGGGCAGTAGCCAAAAACATTCAGTACTTC.

J is TRBJ1-5 and V is TRBV7-2; tentatively, D is TRBD1 (5 bases). The CDR3 runs to 15 residues. Germline CDR1 SGHTA, CDR2 FQGNSA. V was cut by 4 bases and J by 9 bases, with 19 bases left in between. For the CDR3, the DNA is TGTGCCAGCAGCTCCGGACAAGGCTTAATACGGCCCCAGCATTTT. Translation: CASSSGQGLIRPQHF.

The chain recombines TRBV19 with TRBJ1-5; D may be TRBD1 (6 bases). V was clipped by 3 bases and J by 6 bases, with 18 bases between them. Germline CDR1 reads LNHDA; CDR2 reads SQIVND (reference sequence). This CDR3 spans 16 amino acids. CDR3 DNA: TGTGCCAGTAGTATTAATACAGGGAGGAGGGGTCAGCCCCAGCATTTT. Its translation: CASSINTGRRGQPQHF.

This clone was detected only once. The V call is TRBV5-4, the J call TRBJ1-6, with TRBD1 as a possible D gene (6 bases). CDR3 length: 14 residues. Looked up from germline, CDR1 is SGHNT and CDR2 is YYREEE (reference sequence). V shed 0 bases and J shed 7 bases, with 8 bases lying between them. This CDR3 is CASSLDRANSPLHF. The DNA for the CDR3 is TGTGCCAGCAGCTTGGACAGGGCGAATTCACCCCTCCACTTT.

A single count supports this clone. The genes are TRBV29-1 and TRBJ1-2; TRBD1 is a possible D gene (5 bases). V was clipped by 2 bases and J by 4 bases, with 14 bases between them. This CDR3 is built from 14 residues. Germline V gene data show CDR1 as SQVTM and CDR2 as ANQGSEA. CDR3 DNA: TGCAGCGTTGAAAGAGGAGGGGTGGGCTATGGCTACACCTTC. This sequence encodes CSVERGGVGYGYTF.

The V gene is TRBV7-6, the J gene TRBJ2-2, with D uncertain. Germline assignment: CDR1 SGHVS and CDR2 FNYEAQ. V was clipped by 3 bases and J by 2 bases, with 10 bases between them. This CDR3 has 15 residues. The CDR3 DNA reads TGTGCCAGCAGCTTTGTTAATCTCAACACCGGGGAGCTGTTTTTT. Translation gives CASSFVNLNTGELFF.

The gene calls are TRBV5-1 and TRBJ2-1; a weak D match, TRBD2 (6 bases). V shed 1 base and J shed 10 bases, with 18 bases lying between them. In germline, CDR1 is SGHRS, CDR2 YFSETQ. This CDR3 has 15 residues. For the CDR3, the DNA is TGCGCCAGCAGCTTGAAGACTAGTGGTGATGGCGAGCAGTTCTTC. Its translation is CASSLKTSGDGEQFF.

The chain uses TRBV7-2 and TRBJ1-3, with D hard to call. Germline V CDR1 and CDR2: SGHTA, FQGNSA. CDR3 length: 14 residues. Deletions cut 1 base from V and 1 base from J, with 5 bases between. DNA for the CDR3: TGTGCCAGCAGCTTAGAATGGTCTGGAAACACCATATATTTT. It specifies CASSLEWSGNTIYF.

V usage is TRBV10-3 and J usage is TRBJ2-1; 7 bases map to TRBD2. Per germline, CDR1 ENHRY and CDR2 SYGVKD. CDR3 length: 16 amino acids. V shed 3 bases and J 3 bases; nucleotides not matched to a gene: 8. In DNA, the CDR3 is TGTGCCATCAGTGAAGCCCCCAGCGGGGTCTACAATGAGCAGTTCTTC. Protein: CAISEAPSGVYNEQFF.

This clone has only one observation. J is TRBJ2-1 and V is TRBV7-2; TRBD1 or TRBD2 may be the D gene (5 bases each). V lost 1 base and J 7 bases, leaving 8 bases between the germline ends. The CDR3 totals 13 residues. Germline CDR1 reads SGHTA; CDR2 reads FQGNSA. The CDR3 spells CASSLGGLNEQFF. CDR3 in DNA: TGTGCCAGCAGCTTAGGGGGGTTGAATGAGCAGTTCTTC. The whole variable domain, filled in from reference TRBV7-2 and TRBJ2-1, reads GAGVSQSPSNKVTEKGKDVELRCDPISGHTALYWYRQSLGQGLEFLIYFQGNSAPDKSGLPSDRFSAERTGGSVSTLTIQRTQQEDSAVYLCASSLGGLNEQFFGPGTRLTVL.

V usage is TRBV5-1 and J usage is TRBJ2-7; no clear D. V was cut by 4 bases and J by 6 bases, with 14 bases left in between. Germline V gene data show CDR1 as SGHRS and CDR2 as YFSETQ. The length of the CDR3 is 13 residues. The CDR3 here is CASSLTVWGEQYF. DNA for the CDR3: TGCGCCAGCAGCCTCACGGTATGGGGCGAGCAGTACTTC.

The CDR3 protein is CASSRSSGSTDTQYF. CDR3 coding DNA: TGTGCCAGTAGTAGGAGTAGCGGGAGCACAGATACGCAGTATTTT. The chain couples TRBV19 to TRBJ2-3; 7 nucleotides match TRBD2. The CDR3 has 15 amino acids. Germline V gene lookup returns CDR1 LNHDA and CDR2 SQIVND (reference sequence). V shed 4 bases, J shed 0 bases, and the junction held 4 bases outside the gene matches.

This chain uses TRBV5-4 with TRBJ2-5, with TRBD2 matching 10 bases. V gave up 4 bases and J gave up 4 bases; unmatched junction bases: 10. CDR3 length equals 16 residues. The V gene's germline CDR1 is SGHNT and CDR2 YYREEE (reference sequence). The CDR3 region is CASSRHISGRIETQYF. The CDR3 DNA follows: TGTGCCAGCAGCCGGCATATTAGCGGGAGGATAGAGACCCAGTACTTC.

This clone was seen just once. The chain employs TRBV6-6 and TRBJ1-3; unclear D gene. CDR1 and CDR2 (germline): MNHNY, SVGAGI (reference sequence). This CDR3 region has 15 residues. The V gene lost 2 bases and the J gene lost 0 bases, with 8 bases spanning the gap. The DNA of the CDR3 is TGTGCCAGCAGTTACGGGTCAGTCTCTGGAAACACCATATATTTT. This sequence encodes CASSYGSVSGNTIYF.

The genes are TRBV5-6 and TRBJ1-2; D uncertain. The ends were cut back, 3 bases at V and 1 base at J, with 16 bases in the middle. The germline V gene encodes CDR1 SGHDT and CDR2 YYEEEE. The CDR3 sequence is 16 residues long. CDR3 DNA sequence: TGTGCCAGCAGCTGGGCGGCCACGGCTGATAACTATGGCTACACCTTC. This sequence encodes CASSWAATADNYGYTF.

The chain links TRBV28 to TRBJ1-4; D unclear. The CDR3 consists of 15 residues. V lost 5 bases and J lost 4, with 14 bases in between. Germline V lookup: CDR1 MDHEN, CDR2 SYDVKM. The CDR3 region is CASSRTPHVNEKLFF. The CDR3 DNA reads as TGTGCCAGCAGTCGGACGCCTCACGTTAATGAAAAACTGTTTTTT.

A note on this clone: Other nucleotide sequences from this sample produce the same CDR3. The chain carries TRBV18 and TRBJ2-7, with 8 bases identical to TRBD2. The CDR3 runs 18 residues. Germline V CDR1 and CDR2: KGHSH, LQKENI. V was pared by 3 bases and J by 3 bases, with 16 bases of the junction left unmatched. For the CDR3, the DNA is TGTGCCAGCTCACCGGGGACCAGCGGGAGAGGGTGGAACTACGAGCAGTACTTC. Protein product: CASSPGTSGRGWNYEQYF.

This chain links TRBV7-2 with TRBJ2-5, with TRBD1 identical over 11 bases. CDR3 size: 16 residues. Per the germline V gene, CDR1 is SGHTA and CDR2 is FQGNSA. Trimming took 5 bases from V and 1 from J; bases not matched to a gene: 6. In nucleotides, the CDR3 is TGTGCCAGCAGCCGAGGGGGGACAGGGGGCCAAGAGACCCAGTACTTC. Translated, it gives CASSRGGTGGQETQYF. Full variable domain (rest looked up from reference TRBV7-2 and TRBJ2-5): GAGVSQSPSNKVTEKGKDVELRCDPISGHTALYWYRQSLGQGLEFLIYFQGNSAPDKSGLPSDRFSAERTGGSVSTLTIQRTQQEDSAVYLCASSRGGTGGQETQYFGPGTRLLVL.

This clone appeared once. The chain combines TRBV5-1 with TRBJ1-1; perhaps TRBD1 as D (6 bases). Trimming shortened V by 4 bases and J by 0 bases, and 13 bases separated the two germline ends. The germline V gene has CDR1 SGHRS and CDR2 YFSETQ. The CDR3 covers 15 residues. This chain's CDR3 is CASSRTTGLNTEAFF. DNA for the CDR3: TGCGCCAGCAGCAGAACCACAGGGTTGAACACTGAAGCTTTCTTT. Complete variable domain (other parts from reference TRBV5-1 and TRBJ1-1): KAGVTQTPRYLIKTRGQQVTLSCSPISGHRSVSWYQQTPGQGLQFLFEYFSETQRNKGNFPGRFSGRQFSNSRSEMNVSTLELGDSALYLCASSRTTGLNTEAFFGQGTRLTVV.

The chain is built from TRBV28 and TRBJ1-2; D unresolved. The CDR3 extends over 14 amino acids. The V gene's germline CDR1 is MDHEN and CDR2 SYDVKM. The V end lost 6 bases, the J end lost 2 bases, and 13 bases lay between the germline ends. In DNA form, the CDR3 reads TGTGCCAGCAGGGACCCGGTGCCCAACTATGGCTACACCTTC. Translation gives CASRDPVPNYGYTF.

J is TRBJ1-3 and V is TRBV5-4; D is ambiguous. The CDR3 spans 15 residues. Deletions cut 0 bases from V and 0 bases from J, with 7 bases between. Germline lookup yields CDR1 SGHNT and CDR2 YYREEE (reference sequence). The CDR3 DNA sequence: TGTGCCAGCAGCTTGGGCGGAACCTCTGGAAACACCATATATTTT. Protein product: CASSLGGTSGNTIYF.

The chain's CDR3 is CASSLRKGRTDGTIYF. The CDR3 DNA reads as TGTGCCAGCAGCCTCCGGAAGGGCCGGACCGATGGCACCATATATTTT. This chain uses TRBV28 with TRBJ1-3; D gene ambiguous. CDR1 is MDHEN, CDR2 SYDVKM, per germline. Trimming removed 6 bases from V and 9 bases from J, with 24 bases in between. The CDR3 sequence is 16 residues long.

This clone was counted once. The V gene is TRBV13, the J gene TRBJ2-2; 7 bases are a match to TRBD1. The CDR3 extends over 18 amino acids. Trimming removed 8 bases from V and 7 bases from J; junction bases left unmatched: 22. In germline, CDR1 is PRHDT, CDR2 FYEKMQ (reference sequence). The CDR3 reads CASRTLPPLDREGGELFF. In nucleotides, the CDR3 is TGTGCCAGCCGAACCCTCCCCCCACTCGACAGGGAAGGCGGGGAGCTGTTTTTT.

This clone was found once. The V call is TRBV6-4, the J call TRBJ2-7; TRBD2 matches 9 bases. Germline V lookup: CDR1 MRHNA, CDR2 SNTAGT. The CDR3 is 15 residues long. V shed 4 bases and J 3 bases; nucleotides not matched to a gene: 7. CDR3 in amino acids: CASSADSGGGYEQYF. The CDR3 DNA is TGTGCCAGCAGTGCCGATAGCGGGGGTGGCTACGAGCAGTACTTC.

This clone was seen just once. The chain couples TRBV6-1 to TRBJ2-7, with D perhaps TRBD1 (7 bases). The V and J ends lost 2 bases and 3 bases respectively, with 14 bases between them. This CDR3 spans 15 amino acids. Germline loops: CDR1 MNHNS, CDR2 SASEGT. CDR3 coding DNA: TGTGCCAGCAGTGAATCGACAGGGAGGTTCTACGAGCAGTACTTC. Translated: CASSESTGRFYEQYF.

The chain employs TRBV19 and TRBJ2-6; either TRBD1 or TRBD2 may supply D (5 bases each). V lost 5 bases and J 5 bases, leaving 19 bases between the germline ends. There are 17 residues in the CDR3. The germline CDR1 and CDR2 sequences are LNHDA and SQIVND (reference sequence). The CDR3 DNA reads as TGTGCCAGTAGTGACGGGACGGGTAGGCCCTGGGCCAACGTCCTGACTTTC. Its translation is CASSDGTGRPWANVLTF.